This T cell receptor beta chain appears in the sequencing data of a study of CD8 T cells in Susac syndrome. TEMRA cells were FACS-enriched, unlike CD8+ and CD4+ T cells, which were negatively isolated. The ends were cut back, 5 bases at V and 5 bases at J, with 15 bases in the middle. CDR3 length: 14 residues. CDR1 is SGHTA and CDR2 is FQGNSA in the germline V gene. Random hexamers were used to reverse transcribe roughly 0.5 to 1 ug of RNA. Amplification of the TCR beta CDR3 was carried out by immunoSEQ multiplex PCR, which spanned a total of 54 Vbeta and 13 Jbeta segments. TCRdb passed the immunoSEQ multiplex PCR reads through MiXCR, listing each CDR3 protein once. The table shows over 200,000 distinct CDR3 sequences, with approximately 95% occurring only once.

This clonotype originated in a human donor with multiple sclerosis. The sequencing input was CD4+ T cells from PBMCs. V usage is TRBV7-2 and J usage is TRBJ1-2; tentatively, D is TRBD1 (5 bases). In DNA, the CDR3 is TGTGCCAGCAGCCCCCAGGGACCAGGGTATGGCTACACCTTC. Translation gives CASSPQGPGYGYTF. Filled out from reference TRBV7-2 and TRBJ1-2, the complete variable domain reads GAGVSQSPSNKVTEKGKDVELRCDPISGHTALYWYRQSLGQGLEFLIYFQGNSAPDKSGLPSDRFSAERTGGSVSTLTIQRTQQEDSAVYLCASSPQGPGYGYTFGSGTRLTVV.